The clone carrying this TCR beta chain has only one observation. What it binds is unknown. There are 13 residues in the CDR3. Germline values: CDR1 LNHNV, CDR2 YYDKDF (reference sequence). Clones were sequenced by immunoSEQ multiplex PCR, and TCRdb holds only the in-frame ones, with some missing. Altogether about 100,000 clones are present, around 89% being singletons, with the ten largest covering 16%. Collection occurred without any documented infections or immune events in donors. The record originates from a study of identifying expanded T cells in peripheral blood. Findings and caveats of the study: About 1.2 clones differed between technical replicates, versus 16.4 and 19 over time. Clone count variance between roughly two-week samples rose with total template count.

This chain joins TRBV15 and TRBJ2-5; possible D gene TRBD1, 6 bases. The J call is in doubt because the DNA end fits TRBJ2-7 better. Sequenced material: blood. This TCR derives from a person aged 18 to 75 in good health. CDR3 in amino acids: CATSSRRGNEQYF. CDR3 coding DNA: TGTGCCACCAGCAGTCGTAGGGGGAACGAGCAGTACTTC.